Presented here are 16 T cell receptor beta chains from one specimen sequenced in a study of spatial heterogeneity in lung cancer. Study results and caveats: Tracking of tumor mutation counts was seen in expanded intratumoral alpha and beta TCR counts.

Their recognized antigens are unknown. Time point denoted: sample taken at primary tumor resection. One entry per CDR3 protein, called by TCRdb with MiXCR from the 5' RACE reads. The top ten clones hold about 18% of a sample with about 16,000 distinct CDR3 sequences, 6.5% to 8.5% of them seen once. This material consisted of lung tumor tissue, taken at surgery. The source is a female donor with early-stage non-small cell lung cancer.

This clonotype came up many times. The library was designed around alpha chains, so this beta chain is a stray read whose abundance carries little weight. The chain employs TRBV6-2 or TRBV6-3 and TRBJ2-3, with TRBD2 identical over 13 bases. Losses at the gene ends were 2 bases for V and 7 bases for J; bases not matched to a gene: 18. Germline assignment: CDR1 MNHEY and CDR2 SVGEGT. The CDR3 loop spans 20 amino acids. CDR3 nucleotide sequence: TGTGCCAGCAGTTACCGGACGCTCACACCGGGACTAGCGGGGTCACATACGCAGTATTTT. The encoded protein is CASSYRTLTPGLAGSHTQYF.

This clonotype was counted ten times or more. Being off target in a library aimed at alpha chains, this beta chain has a size of little meaning. The chain recombines TRBV5-6 with TRBJ2-5, with a weak D call TRBD1 (6 bases). CDR1 and CDR2 from the germline V gene are SGHDT and YYEEEE. The CDR3 covers 15 residues. V was pared by 3 bases and J by 4 bases, with 16 bases between. CDR3 loop: CASSWWTDGRETQYF. In DNA form, the CDR3 reads TGTGCCAGCAGCTGGTGGACAGATGGGCGAGAGACCCAGTACTTC.

This clonotype came up many times. Since the library was made to target alpha chains, this beta chain is a stray read and its abundance is not meaningful. The gene calls are TRBV5-1 and TRBJ1-5; TRBD1 is a possible D gene (5 bases). Looked up from germline, CDR1 is SGHRS and CDR2 is YFSETQ. With 2 bases removed from V and 4 bases from J, the gap between germline ends came to 10 bases. This CDR3 is 14 amino acids long. The CDR3 sequence is CASSLKPGNQPQHF. CDR3 nucleotide sequence: TGCGCCAGCAGCTTAAAGCCAGGGAATCAGCCCCAGCATTTT. The variable domain in full, with the rest retrieved from reference TRBV5-1 and TRBJ1-5, is KAGVTQTPRYLIKTRGQQVTLSCSPISGHRSVSWYQQTPGQGLQFLFEYFSETQRNKGNFPGRFSGRQFSNSRSEMNVSTLELGDSALYLCASSLKPGNQPQHFGDGTRLSIL.

In its sample, this clonotype ranks as medium-sized. This beta chain is an off-target read within a library intended for alpha chains, so its frequency means little. Here the CDR3 DNA reads TGTGCCAGCAGTTTCTTCAGGGGAAAACTGTTTTTT. The encoded protein is CASSFFRGKLFF. The chain uses TRBV12-3 or TRBV12-4 and TRBJ1-4; possibly TRBD1 for D (6 bases). V was cut by 3 bases and J by 10 bases, with 9 bases left in between. This CDR3 region has 12 residues.

There are many counts of this clonotype. This beta chain is a stray read from a library made for alpha chains; its abundance is not meaningful. The V gene is TRBV12-3 or TRBV12-4, the J gene TRBJ1-2; no definite D call. The CDR3 contains 13 residues. Trimming pared 5 bases from V and 8 bases from J, leaving 15 bases between. The CDR3 nucleotides read TGTGCCAGCAGTCCAGAGGGAAGGCAAGGCTACACCTTC. It specifies CASSPEGRQGYTF.

Ten or more counts support this clonotype. This beta chain is a stray sequence in a library constructed for alpha chains; its clone size is not meaningful. For the CDR3, the DNA is TGCAGCGTTGAGCGGGGGGCCCAAGAGACCCAGTACTTC. It specifies CSVERGAQETQYF. The V gene is TRBV29-1, the J gene TRBJ2-5; 8 bases match TRBD2. The V gene's germline CDR1 is SQVTM and CDR2 ANQGSEA. This CDR3 comprises 13 residues. With 3 bases clipped from V and 1 base from J, the junction kept 1 base outside the gene matches.

This clonotype came up many times. This beta chain is off target for a library built for alpha chains, so its abundance means little. DNA of the CDR3: TGTGCCAGCAGCCCCGCGTCAGGGGGACGCCGTGGGGAGACCCAGTACTTC. Translation: CASSPASGGRRGETQYF. The rearrangement links TRBV6-6 to TRBJ2-5, with 7 bases lining up with TRBD1. Unmatched junction bases numbered 18, after V lost 6 bases and J lost 5 bases. Germline CDR1 is MNHNY and CDR2 is SVGAGI (reference sequence). There are 17 residues in the CDR3.

This clonotype has at least ten counts. This beta chain represents an off-target read in a library built for alpha chains; its size is of limited meaning. CDR3 in DNA: TGTGCCAGCAGCCCCCGACGGGAGGGATCCGGAAACACCATATATTTT. It codes for CASSPRREGSGNTIYF. V is TRBV14 and J is TRBJ1-3; D is unclear. The CDR3 has 16 amino acids. With 4 bases removed from V and 4 bases from J, the gap between germline ends came to 17 bases. Germline loops: CDR1 SGHDN, CDR2 FVKESK.

This clonotype has ten or more counts. This beta chain appears as a stray read in a library generated for alpha chains; its size is not informative. The genes are TRBV10-3 and TRBJ1-2, with D unclear. The CDR3 has 13 residues. CDR1 is ENHRY, CDR2 SYGVKD, per germline. V was shortened by 2 bases and J by 4 bases, with 8 bases between the two germline ends. In DNA form, the CDR3 reads TGTGCCATCAGTGAGGTCGGGATCTATGGCTACACCTTC. Translated, it gives CAISEVGIYGYTF.

By its share, this clonotype is medium-sized. This beta chain was picked up by a library intended for alpha chains and is off target, so its count carries little meaning. The chain employs TRBV20-1 and TRBJ1-1; D is unclear. CDR1 and CDR2 (germline): DFQATT, SNEGSKA (reference sequence). CDR3 length: 13 residues. V was pared by 0 bases and J by 2 bases, with 7 bases between. CDR3 sequence (DNA): TGCAGTGCTAGAGATGCAGCTAACACTGAAGCTTTCTTT. Its translation is CSARDAANTEAFF.

This clonotype occurred many times. Being off target in a library aimed at alpha chains, this beta chain has a size of little meaning. This chain uses TRBV7-9 with TRBJ2-5, with no clear D. Trimming removed 3 bases from V and 2 bases from J, with 16 bases in between. The CDR3 runs 16 residues. Germline V gene lookup returns CDR1 SEHNR and CDR2 FQNEAQ (reference sequence). The CDR3 loop is CASSLAPLTGQETQYF. The CDR3 nucleotides read TGTGCCAGCAGCTTGGCTCCATTGACTGGGCAAGAGACCCAGTACTTC.

This clonotype appeared many times. This beta chain is a stray read from a library made for alpha chains; its abundance is not meaningful. The gene calls are TRBV10-3 and TRBJ2-3, with D unresolved. Germline CDR1 and CDR2: ENHRY and SYGVKD. Between the trimmed V and J ends, which lost 4 bases and 4 bases, there was a span of 9 bases. CDR3 length: 13 amino acids. The CDR3 nucleotides read TGTGCCATCAGTGCTAGGCGTCCAGATACGCAGTATTTT. This translates into CAISARRPDTQYF.

A remark on this clonotype: This beta chain came through as a stray read in a library set up for alpha chains, and its size says little. This chain uses TRBV29-1 with TRBJ1-1; the match to TRBD1 covers 7 bases. Trimming took 3 bases from V and 4 from J; bases not matched to a gene: 8. CDR3 size: 14 residues. Looked up from germline, CDR1 is SQVTM and CDR2 is ANQGSEA. In DNA form, the CDR3 reads TGCAGCGTTGAGGGGGGCAGGGGGAGCACTGAAGCTTTCTTT. Protein sequence: CSVEGGRGSTEAFF. The full variable domain, completed using reference TRBV29-1 and TRBJ1-1, is SAVISQKPSRDICQRGTSLTIQCQVDSQVTMMFWYRQQPGQSLTLIATANQGSEATYESGFVIDKFPISRPNLTFSTLTVSNMSPEDSSIYLCSVEGGRGSTEAFFGQGTRLTVV.

At least ten counts were recorded for this clonotype. This beta chain is an unintended read in a library built for alpha chains; its size means little. This chain links TRBV11-3 with TRBJ2-1; D is unclear. Germline V gene sequence: CDR1 SGHNT, CDR2 YENEEA. With 0 bases removed from V and 5 bases from J, the gap between germline ends came to 8 bases. The CDR3 is 14 residues long. The DNA of the CDR3 is TGTGCCAGCAGCTTAGATAGTAGAAACAATGAGCAGTTCTTC. Its protein is CASSLDSRNNEQFF.

The sample holds many counts of this clonotype. Found in a library prepared for alpha chains, this beta chain is an off-target read, and its abundance has little meaning. The chain joins TRBV28 to TRBJ2-7; D gene uncertain. The CDR3 has 14 residues. V was clipped by 3 bases and J by 6 bases, with 15 bases between them. Germline values: CDR1 MDHEN, CDR2 SYDVKM. In nucleotides, the CDR3 is TGTGCCAGCAGTTTGCTTCCACCTATTGGCGAGCAGTACTTC. Its protein product is CASSLLPPIGEQYF.

The table lists this clonotype with a few counts. This beta chain slipped into a library made for alpha chains as a stray read, so its size is not meaningful. This chain uses TRBV5-1 with TRBJ2-5, with 14 bases aligning to TRBD2. The length of the CDR3 is 17 residues. Germline V gene sequence: CDR1 SGHRS, CDR2 YFSETQ. The V gene end was trimmed by 4 bases and the J gene end by 4 bases; junction bases not matched to a gene: 9. CDR3 coding DNA: TGCGCCAGCAGCCCGGGACTAGCGGGGGCCCCAGTAGAGACCCAGTACTTC. Amino acids: CASSPGLAGAPVETQYF.